The next 10 T cell receptor beta chains were all read from a single sample in a study of cytomegalovirus exposure and HLA in healthy donors. With 60 Vbeta and 13 Jbeta primers, the PCR was carried out. Measured with immunoSEQ multiplex PCR; TCRdb has only the in-frame clones, and not every one. Found here are roughly 140,000 clones, around three fifths of them singletons; the top ten hold about 3%. Sequenced input: PBMCs. Source of these receptors: a woman in her twenties or thirties in good health and CMV-seropositive.

The rearrangement uses TRBV5-6 and TRBJ2-1, with TRBD2 matching over 14 bases. Per germline, CDR1 SGHDT and CDR2 YYEEEE. The CDR3 sequence is 14 residues long. Trimming at V came to 3 bases and at J to 15 bases, leaving 8 bases not matched to a gene. The CDR3 region is CASSSGLAGGLAFF. The CDR3 nucleotides read TGTGCCAGCAGCTCTGGACTAGCGGGAGGTTTGGCGTTCTTC.

The V gene is TRBV18, the J gene TRBJ2-7; 10 positions agree with TRBD2. V was pared by 6 bases and J by 3 bases, with 8 bases of the junction left unmatched. The V gene's germline CDR1 is KGHSH and CDR2 LQKENI. The CDR3 extends over 15 amino acids. The CDR3 sequence: CASSPSGGAGYEQYF. CDR3 bases: TGTGCCAGCTCCCCCAGCGGGGGGGCGGGCTACGAGCAGTACTTC.

V and J are TRBV6-5 and TRBJ1-2, with 7 bases identical to TRBD1. Trimming at V came to 5 bases and at J to 4 bases, leaving 4 bases not matched to a gene. The CDR3 is made up of 13 amino acids. Looked up from germline, CDR1 is MNHEY and CDR2 is SVGAGI. The CDR3 reads CASSAYRGYGYTF. CDR3 in DNA: TGTGCCAGCAGTGCCTACAGGGGCTATGGCTACACCTTC.

This clone turned up a few times. The chain couples TRBV7-9 to TRBJ1-6; TRBD1 agrees at 9 bases. The germline V gene encodes CDR1 SEHNR and CDR2 FQNEAQ (reference sequence). The V segment lost 6 bases and the J segment 9 bases; nucleotides outside the gene matches: 9. CDR3 length: 15 residues. CDR3 nucleotides: TGTGCCAGCAGAGCGGGACAGGGAGTTACTTCACCCCTCCACTTT. This encodes CASRAGQGVTSPLHF.

The rearrangement joins TRBV19 to TRBJ1-3; D might be TRBD1 (6 bases). Trimming stripped 6 bases from V and 4 bases from J, with 13 bases between. The germline gives CDR1 LNHDA, CDR2 SQIVND (reference sequence). This CDR3 has 14 amino acids. The CDR3, as DNA: TGTGCCAGTAGGCCCAGGGGTTCGGGAAACACCATATATTTT. It specifies CASRPRGSGNTIYF. The whole variable domain, remainder taken from reference TRBV19 and TRBJ1-3, is DGGITQSPKYLFRKEGQNVTLSCEQNLNHDAMYWYRQDPGQGLRLIYYSQIVNDFQKGDIAEGYSVSREKKESFPLTVTSAQKNPTAFYLCASRPRGSGNTIYFGEGSWLTVV.

Only one count was recorded for this clone. J is TRBJ2-1 and V is TRBV9; 7 positions match TRBD2. The CDR3 contains 16 residues. V lost 3 bases, J lost 3 bases, and 9 bases stayed unmatched. Germline CDR1 is SGDLS and CDR2 is YYNGEE. The CDR3 loop reads CASSALLANLYNEQFF. The CDR3 bases are TGTGCCAGCAGCGCCCTACTAGCGAACCTCTACAATGAGCAGTTCTTC.

The rearrangement uses TRBV2 and TRBJ1-5; TRBD1 matches 7 bases. The germline V gene encodes CDR1 SNHLY and CDR2 FYNNEI. The CDR3 spans 20 residues. V trimming: 0 bases; J trimming: 0 bases; junction bases outside the gene matches: 14. This CDR3 reads CASSEARTGRIDYSNQPQHF. The DNA for the CDR3 is TGTGCCAGCAGTGAAGCGCGGACAGGCAGGATCGACTATAGCAATCAGCCCCAGCATTTT. Based on the CDR3 plus reference TRBV2 and TRBJ1-5, the full variable domain is EPEVTQTPSHQVTQMGQEVILRCVPISNHLYFYWYRQILGQKVEFLVSFYNNEISEKSEIFDDQFSVERPDGSNFTLKIRSTKLEDSAMYFCASSEARTGRIDYSNQPQHFGDGTRLSIL.

V and J are TRBV29-1 and TRBJ2-6; a possible D gene is TRBD1 (5 bases). Germline assignment: CDR1 SQVTM and CDR2 ANQGSEA. The CDR3 consists of 12 residues. CDR3 sequence (DNA): TGCGGGGCTATCTCTGGGGCCAACGTCCTGACTTTC. Protein product: CGAISGANVLTF.

J is TRBJ1-5 and V is TRBV2, with 7 bases identical to TRBD1. V was clipped by 8 bases and J by 7 bases; unmatched bases: 11. In germline, CDR1 is SNHLY, CDR2 FYNNEI. The CDR3 has 14 amino acids. For the CDR3, the DNA is TGTGCCAGCGGGTGGGGACAGTACCCCCAGCCCCAGCATTTT. Encoded protein: CASGWGQYPQPQHF. Full variable domain (outside the CDR3, taken from reference TRBV2 and TRBJ1-5): EPEVTQTPSHQVTQMGQEVILRCVPISNHLYFYWYRQILGQKVEFLVSFYNNEISEKSEIFDDQFSVERPDGSNFTLKIRSTKLEDSAMYFCASGWGQYPQPQHFGDGTRLSIL.

The chain employs TRBV5-4 and TRBJ2-7; 7 bases line up with TRBD1. V was pared by 5 bases and J by 3 bases, with 11 bases of the junction left unmatched. Germline loops: CDR1 SGHNT, CDR2 YYREEE (reference sequence). This CDR3 contains 15 residues. CDR3 in amino acids: CASSTIDRADYEQYF. As DNA, the CDR3 is TGTGCCAGCAGTACCATCGACAGGGCAGACTACGAGCAGTACTTC.